Listed below are T cell receptor beta chains from one sample, sequenced in a study of blood T cell repertoires in COVID-19. The method was immunoSEQ multiplex PCR; TCRdb's version includes in-frame clones alone and lacks a portion of them. This sample has some 65,000 clones, with under 85% found just once. Sequenced input: peripheral blood. These receptors all come from a woman in her sixties or seventies with acute or convalescent COVID-19. The CDR3 runs from the conserved cysteine through the conserved F or W. D genes are given only for firm matches. Not every row has a clone size; where given, it reads once, few, many or a size class.

j_call,clone_size,d_call,v_call,cdr3_nt,cdr3_aa
TRBJ2-1,-,TRBD1,TRBV15,TGTGCCACCAGCAGAGGTACACAGGGGGCTGACAATGAGCAGTTCTTC,CATSRGTQGADNEQFF
TRBJ2-3,-,-,TRBV7-3,TGTGCCAGCAGCTCCGGCTCGGGTACGCAGTATTTT,CASSSGSGTQYF
TRBJ1-2,-,TRBD1,TRBV7-8,TGTGCCAGCAGCTTAGGGGGGACAGGGGTCGGCTACACCTTC,CASSLGGTGVGYTF
TRBJ1-4,-,-,TRBV7-9,TGTGCCAGCAGCTTAGCGAACAGGCTCCTCCAATCTAATGAAAAACTGTTTTTT,CASSLANRLLQSNEKLFF
TRBJ2-1,-,TRBD1,TRBV9,TGTGCCAGCAGCGTAGGAGACAGGGACAATGAGCAGTTCTTC,CASSVGDRDNEQFF
TRBJ2-1,few,TRBD2,TRBV19,TGTGCCAGTAGTATACTTAGCGGGGGGATTTACAATGAGCAGTTCTTC,CASSILSGGIYNEQFF
TRBJ2-5,-,-,TRBV14,TGTGCCAGCAGCCAACTCACCGGCAGGGGCTATGAGACCCAGTACTTC,CASSQLTGRGYETQYF
TRBJ1-6,-,TRBD1,TRBV27,TGTGCCAGCAGTTCTAGTTCCCGGACAGGCAACTATAATTCACCCCTCCACTTT,CASSSSSRTGNYNSPLHF
TRBJ1-5,-,TRBD1,TRBV11-3,TGTGCCAGCAGCTGGACATCGATGACAGGGCAACAGCCCCAGCATTTT,CASSWTSMTGQQPQHF
TRBJ2-1,-,-,TRBV2,TGTGCCAGCAGTGAAGTACCAGGGCCCTATGAGCAGTTCTTC,CASSEVPGPYEQFF
TRBJ1-2,-,TRBD1,TRBV18,TGTGCCAGCTCACCGGAGACAGGGGTAGTAGGTGGCTACACCTTC,CASSPETGVVGGYTF
TRBJ2-5,-,-,TRBV5-1,TGCGCCAGCCGCGACTGGGGAGGTGAGACCCAGTACTTC,CASRDWGGETQYF
TRBJ2-5,once,TRBD2,TRBV6-6,TGTGCCAGCAGTTACCTACTATCGGGGGGACAAGAGACCCAGTACTTC,CASSYLLSGGQETQYF
TRBJ1-6,few,-,TRBV27,TGTGCCAGCAGTGGAATGCAGGGGTTAATACAACCCCTCCACTTT,CASSGMQGLIQPLHF
TRBJ1-5,-,TRBD1,TRBV7-2,TGTGCCAGCAGCCCCGGGACAGGGGAATCTGCCCAGCATTTT,CASSPGTGESAQHF
TRBJ2-7,-,-,TRBV6-5,TGTGCCAGCACCGATCCCGGGGGATACGAGCAGTACTTC,CASTDPGGYEQYF
TRBJ2-1,once,-,TRBV2,TGTGCCAGCAGTGCGACTAGGAACAATGAGCAGTTCTTC,CASSATRNNEQFF
TRBJ2-2,-,TRBD2,TRBV10-3,TGTGCCACCAGTAGCGGGGGCCTAGTTAACGTCGGGGAGCTGTTTTTT,CATSSGGLVNVGELFF
TRBJ2-7,-,TRBD1,TRBV7-9,TGTGCCAGCAGCCGCTCACAGGGGACGAATTACGAGCAGTACTTC,CASSRSQGTNYEQYF
TRBJ1-1,-,TRBD1,TRBV19,TGTGCCAGTAGCCAACAGGGGGCTTGGACTGAAGCTTTCTTT,CASSQQGAWTEAFF
TRBJ2-1,-,-,TRBV29-1,TGCAGCGTTGAAGATAGAGGGGGAGAGCAGTTCTTC,CSVEDRGGEQFF
TRBJ2-7,-,TRBD1,TRBV28,TGTGCCAGCAGTACCCGGGACAGAGCTCTCTACGAGCAGTACTTC,CASSTRDRALYEQYF
TRBJ1-6,few,TRBD1,TRBV2,TGTGCCAGCAAACCTTCAGGGGGCGGCTCCTATAATTCACCCCTCCACTTT,CASKPSGGGSYNSPLHF
TRBJ1-5,-,TRBD1,TRBV10-3,TGTGCCATCAGTGAGGGGGACAGGGGTGTTTCGCCCCAGCATTTT,CAISEGDRGVSPQHF
TRBJ2-1,-,TRBD2,TRBV5-1,TGCGCCAGCAGCTTGTCCCAAGCGGGGGCCCACAATGAGCAGTTCTTC,CASSLSQAGAHNEQFF
TRBJ1-2,-,-,TRBV15,TGTGCCACCAGCAGAGCTTCGGGTACATTCGACGGCTACACCTTC,CATSRASGTFDGYTF
TRBJ1-6,-,TRBD1,TRBV2,TGTGCCAGCAGTGGCGGCACAGGGGTACTAGGTAATTCACCCCTCCACTTT,CASSGGTGVLGNSPLHF
TRBJ1-2,-,-,TRBV4-1,TGCGCCAGCAGCCAAGACGGGACTTACTATGGCTACACCTTC,CASSQDGTYYGYTF
TRBJ2-5,-,TRBD2,TRBV3-1/TRBV3-2,TGTGCCAGCAGCCAAGCAACAGCGGGGGGGCCGGGGGGCGAGACCCAGTACTTC,CASSQATAGGPGGETQYF
TRBJ1-6,-,TRBD1,TRBV30,TGTGCCTGGAGTGCCACAGGGGAGGATTCACCCCTCCACTTT,CAWSATGEDSPLHF
TRBJ2-7,few,-,TRBV12-5,TGTGCTAGTGGCCGCGGGGAGGCTCTGGCGGACGAGCAGTACTTC,CASGRGEALADEQYF
TRBJ1-1,-,-,TRBV18,TGTGCCAGCTCCCCTCAGATAAACACTGAAGCTTTCTTT,CASSPQINTEAFF
TRBJ2-2,-,TRBD1,TRBV5-6,TGTGCCAGCAGCTTGGTGGTTGAAGGGACAGGGACAACCGGGGAGCTGTTTTTT,CASSLVVEGTGTTGELFF
TRBJ1-1,once,-,TRBV28,TGTGCCAGCAGTTTATCCGGGGGCACTGAAGCTTTCTTT,CASSLSGGTEAFF
TRBJ2-7,-,TRBD1,TRBV5-1,TGCGCCAGCAGCTTGGGACAGGGGGCGTGGGAGCAGTACTTC,CASSLGQGAWEQYF
TRBJ1-4,-,-,TRBV11-3,TGTGCCAGCAGCTTAGACTCGACAGACACAACTAATGAAAAACTGTTTTTT,CASSLDSTDTTNEKLFF
TRBJ2-2,-,-,TRBV5-4,TGTGCCAGCAGCCCTCGGGGGGGGGAGCTGTTTTTT,CASSPRGGELFF
TRBJ1-1,-,TRBD1,TRBV2,TGTGCCAGCACCTTAGGACAGGGGAGTTCGAACACTGAAGCTTTCTTT,CASTLGQGSSNTEAFF
TRBJ1-1,-,-,TRBV28,TGTGCCAGCAGCTCGGAACGGCGCGGGGGGTTCTTT,CASSSERRGGFF
TRBJ2-1,once,TRBD1,TRBV2,TGTGCCAGCAGCTCCCGGGACAGGGGGCTCAATGAGCAGTTCTTC,CASSSRDRGLNEQFF
TRBJ2-5,-,TRBD2,TRBV2,TGTGCCAGCAGGGCGACTAGCGGGGCGGGCGAGACCCAGTACTTC,CASRATSGAGETQYF